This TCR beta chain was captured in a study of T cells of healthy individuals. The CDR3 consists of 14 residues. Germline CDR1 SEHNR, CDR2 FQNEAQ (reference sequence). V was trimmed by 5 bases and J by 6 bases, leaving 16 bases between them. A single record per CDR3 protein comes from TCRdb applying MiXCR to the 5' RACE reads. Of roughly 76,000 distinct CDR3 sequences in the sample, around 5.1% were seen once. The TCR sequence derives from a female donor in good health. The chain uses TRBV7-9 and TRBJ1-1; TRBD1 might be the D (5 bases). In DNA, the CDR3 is TGTGCCAGCAGCCCCGACAGAGCCAACGCTGAAGCTTTCTTT. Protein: CASSPDRANAEAFF.